This TCR beta chain was recovered during a study of T cells after yellow fever vaccination. Broader study findings: Post-booster reappearance was seen for most primary-vaccination clones (roughly 97% CD4, around 90% CD8). Abundant contaminating clonotypes from the bulk population could appear in FACS-sorted repertoires. Overall, a small share of clonotypes was seen in both CD4 and CD8 compartments.

With V trimmed by 0 bases and J by 5 bases, 7 bases remained unmatched. From germline, CDR1 is GTSNPN and CDR2 SVGIG (reference sequence). This CDR3 has 15 residues. This clonotype has a handful of counts. The antigen is not known. TCRdb reprocessed the 5' RACE reads with MiXCR, giving one entry per CDR3 protein. The table lists about 230,000 distinct CDR3 sequences, roughly 6.2% of them singletons. The TCR originated in a man aged 25-45 years who received the YFV17D yellow fever vaccine. This sample comprised CD4+ T cells sorted from PBMCs, obtained on the day of the yellow fever booster vaccination. The rearrangement joins TRBV30 to TRBJ2-1, with 7 bases that match TRBD2. In DNA, the CDR3 is TGTGCCTGGAGTGTATTCGGGAGGCCCCACAATGAGCAGTTCTTC. Translated, it gives CAWSVFGRPHNEQFF.